This T cell receptor (beta chain) appears in the sequencing data of a study of blood T cell repertoires in COVID-19. Study-wide background: Both acute and convalescent COVID-19 samples were obtained from the United States, Italy and Spain. Nucleic acid was either cDNA or gDNA, and it came from T cells, B-cell-depleted T cells, or PBMCs.

Authors' data handling: From reference gene primer amplification, estimates of nucleated cell counts were derived. Sequencing was performed with immunoSEQ multiplex PCR; in TCRdb, only in-frame clones are kept and a portion is missing. That table furnishes V, J and clone size, whereas the DNA furnished D and trimming. The sample includes some 200,000 clones, about four fifths of them seen just once. The length of the CDR3 is 17 residues. Trimming shortened V by 7 bases and J by 4 bases, and 23 bases separated the two germline ends. CDR1 and CDR2 (germline): LNHDA, SQIVND (reference sequence). The clonotype comes from a woman aged 45-60 years with active or convalescent COVID-19. Sequences were obtained from peripheral blood. The chain joins TRBV19 to TRBJ2-1; D may be TRBD1 (7 bases). The CDR3 loop reads CASNPLSPGGLYNEQFF. The CDR3 DNA is TGTGCCAGTAACCCTCTTTCCCCAGGGGGACTTTACAATGAGCAGTTCTTC.